A selection of T cell receptor beta chains follows, all from one sample in a study of T cells in localized non-small cell lung cancer. This table comes from immunoSEQ multiplex PCR, and its TCRdb copy is limited to in-frame clones, with some not included. The table includes 70,000 to 80,000 clones, around 90% detected once. The source material was peripheral blood, sampled before any cancer treatment. These receptors were collected from a woman aged 40-75 years with stage I squamous cell lung carcinoma. CDR3s include the opening cysteine and the closing phenylalanine or tryptophan. The D gene is left open where the match is weak. The size of a clone is reported for some rows only, either as once, few or many, or as a class for expanded clones.

V gene: TRBV4-2; J gene: TRBJ1-2; D gene: TRBD1; clone size: NA; CDR3 DNA: TGTGCCAGCAGCCAAGACCAAGGACAGGGCTATGGCTACACCTTC; CDR3 protein: CASSQDQGQGYGYTF
V gene: TRBV11-2; J gene: TRBJ1-2; D gene: NA; clone size: NA; CDR3 DNA: TGTGCCAGCAGCTTAGAGCCCAGTCCCTATGGCTACACCTTC; CDR3 protein: CASSLEPSPYGYTF
V gene: TRBV5-1; J gene: TRBJ1-5; D gene: TRBD1; clone size: NA; CDR3 DNA: TGCGCCAGCAGCCCAGGGGGAATTGGGCAGCCCCAGCATTTT; CDR3 protein: CASSPGGIGQPQHF
V gene: TRBV29-1; J gene: TRBJ2-1; D gene: NA; clone size: NA; CDR3 DNA: TGCAGCGTTGTTAACATTTTTTCCTACAATGAGCAGTTCTTC; CDR3 protein: CSVVNIFSYNEQFF
V gene: TRBV2; J gene: TRBJ2-5; D gene: TRBD2; clone size: NA; CDR3 DNA: TGTGCCAGCCGGGGACTACAAGAGACCCAGTACTTC; CDR3 protein: CASRGLQETQYF
V gene: TRBV6-7; J gene: TRBJ1-4; D gene: NA; clone size: NA; CDR3 DNA: TGTGCCAGCAGCCACCGGCAGGGCGTCGCTGAAAAACTGTTTTTT; CDR3 protein: CASSHRQGVAEKLFF
V gene: TRBV19; J gene: TRBJ1-2; D gene: NA; clone size: few; CDR3 DNA: TGTGCCAGTAGTATAGGATCGGCGGTTAACTATGGCTACACCTTC; CDR3 protein: CASSIGSAVNYGYTF
V gene: TRBV19; J gene: TRBJ1-5; D gene: NA; clone size: once; CDR3 DNA: TGTGCCAGTAGGAGGACAGACTATAGCAATCAGCCCCAGCATTTT; CDR3 protein: CASRRTDYSNQPQHF
V gene: TRBV7-9; J gene: TRBJ1-2; D gene: NA; clone size: NA; CDR3 DNA: TGTGCCAGCAGCTTAGGTCTGGGAAATAACTATGGCTACACCTTC; CDR3 protein: CASSLGLGNNYGYTF
V gene: TRBV5-1; J gene: TRBJ1-1; D gene: NA; clone size: NA; CDR3 DNA: TGCGCCAGCAGCTTGACAGTTACTAACACTGAAGCTTTCTTT; CDR3 protein: CASSLTVTNTEAFF
V gene: TRBV30; J gene: TRBJ2-2; D gene: NA; clone size: NA; CDR3 DNA: TGTGCCTGGGACCGAAACAGGGATACCGGGGAGCTGTTTTTT; CDR3 protein: CAWDRNRDTGELFF
V gene: TRBV28; J gene: TRBJ1-5; D gene: TRBD1; clone size: once; CDR3 DNA: TGTGCCAGCAGTTCGACCGGACAGGGGACGCCCCAGCATTTT; CDR3 protein: CASSSTGQGTPQHF
V gene: TRBV7-2; J gene: TRBJ2-2; D gene: NA; clone size: NA; CDR3 DNA: TGTGCCAGCAGCTCGGACTACACCGGGGAGCTGTTTTTT; CDR3 protein: CASSSDYTGELFF
V gene: TRBV19; J gene: TRBJ1-1; D gene: NA; clone size: NA; CDR3 DNA: TGTGCCACCCAGTTATCATCCCGGACGGGCAGGGTCACTGAAGCTTTCTTT; CDR3 protein: CATQLSSRTGRVTEAFF
V gene: TRBV5-1; J gene: TRBJ2-7; D gene: NA; clone size: NA; CDR3 DNA: TGCGCCAGCAGCTTGGCACCGGTCGGGGGCGAGCAGTACTTC; CDR3 protein: CASSLAPVGGEQYF
V gene: TRBV10-2; J gene: TRBJ2-6; D gene: NA; clone size: NA; CDR3 DNA: TGCGCCAGCAGCGCAAGTAACTCTGGGGCCAATGTCCTGACTTTC; CDR3 protein: CASSASNSGANVLTF
V gene: TRBV5-1; J gene: TRBJ1-1; D gene: NA; clone size: few; CDR3 DNA: TGCGCCAGCAGCCAGGGGTTATTGAACACTGAAGCTTTCTTT; CDR3 protein: CASSQGLLNTEAFF
V gene: TRBV27; J gene: TRBJ1-5; D gene: NA; clone size: NA; CDR3 DNA: TGTGCCAGCAGTACCCTCGCTTATAGCAATCAGCCCCAGCATTTT; CDR3 protein: CASSTLAYSNQPQHF
V gene: TRBV5-5; J gene: TRBJ2-7; D gene: NA; clone size: few; CDR3 DNA: TGTGCCAGCAGCTTGGAGGGGGTCGGCCTCGAGCAGTACTTC; CDR3 protein: CASSLEGVGLEQYF
V gene: TRBV6-1; J gene: TRBJ1-2; D gene: NA; clone size: NA; CDR3 DNA: TGTGCCAGCATAGACAGAGGTCGGGGTGGCTACACCTTC; CDR3 protein: CASIDRGRGGYTF
V gene: TRBV18; J gene: TRBJ1-6; D gene: TRBD1; clone size: NA; CDR3 DNA: TGTGCCAGCTCACCAACAGGGGGCCTTAATTCACCCCTCCACTTT; CDR3 protein: CASSPTGGLNSPLHF
V gene: TRBV6-6; J gene: TRBJ1-6; D gene: NA; clone size: NA; CDR3 DNA: TGTGCCAGCAGTTACGATTCACCCCTCCACTTT; CDR3 protein: CASSYDSPLHF
V gene: TRBV12-5; J gene: TRBJ2-7; D gene: NA; clone size: NA; CDR3 DNA: TGTGCTAGTGGTCCCTCCGGTTGGGCCTACGAGCAGTACTTC; CDR3 protein: CASGPSGWAYEQYF
V gene: TRBV29-1; J gene: TRBJ2-7; D gene: NA; clone size: NA; CDR3 DNA: TGCAGCGTTGAAGATGGTGGGGGCTACGAGCAGTACTTC; CDR3 protein: CSVEDGGGYEQYF
V gene: TRBV6-1; J gene: TRBJ1-2; D gene: TRBD1; clone size: NA; CDR3 DNA: TGTGCCAGCAGAGCCGGGACAGGCGGGGGTTATGGCTACACCTTC; CDR3 protein: CASRAGTGGGYGYTF
V gene: TRBV10-3; J gene: TRBJ2-1; D gene: TRBD2; clone size: NA; CDR3 DNA: TGTGCCACACGGGGGGGCGCAGACAATGAGCAGTTCTTC; CDR3 protein: CATRGGADNEQFF
V gene: TRBV19; J gene: TRBJ2-5; D gene: NA; clone size: once; CDR3 DNA: TGTGCCAGTAGTACCCACCAAGAGACCCAGTACTTC; CDR3 protein: CASSTHQETQYF
V gene: TRBV29-1; J gene: TRBJ1-1; D gene: TRBD1; clone size: once; CDR3 DNA: TGCAGCCCGCGGGACAGGGCGAACACTGAAGCTTTCTTT; CDR3 protein: CSPRDRANTEAFF
V gene: TRBV9; J gene: TRBJ1-3; D gene: NA; clone size: NA; CDR3 DNA: TGTGCCAGCAGCGTAGGAGGAAACACCATATATTTT; CDR3 protein: CASSVGGNTIYF
V gene: TRBV27; J gene: TRBJ1-1; D gene: NA; clone size: NA; CDR3 DNA: TGTGCCAGCTCGCGGCAGGGGTCTGAAGCTTTCTTT; CDR3 protein: CASSRQGSEAFF
V gene: TRBV19; J gene: TRBJ2-7; D gene: NA; clone size: few; CDR3 DNA: TGTGCCAGTAGTATGGGCAGGGCCTACGAGCAGTACTTC; CDR3 protein: CASSMGRAYEQYF
V gene: TRBV5-1; J gene: TRBJ1-1; D gene: NA; clone size: NA; CDR3 DNA: TGCGCCAGCAGCTCCTCGAGGCACACTGAAGCTTTCTTT; CDR3 protein: CASSSSRHTEAFF
V gene: TRBV19; J gene: TRBJ2-3; D gene: TRBD1; clone size: NA; CDR3 DNA: TGTGCCAGTAGTATTTTGGGACAGGGCTCAGATACGCAGTATTTT; CDR3 protein: CASSILGQGSDTQYF
V gene: TRBV9; J gene: TRBJ1-2; D gene: TRBD1; clone size: NA; CDR3 DNA: TGTGCCAGCAGCCCACAGGGGGGCTATGGCTACACCTTC; CDR3 protein: CASSPQGGYGYTF
V gene: TRBV5-1; J gene: TRBJ2-5; D gene: NA; clone size: NA; CDR3 DNA: TGCGCCAGCAGCCCGGGGCAAGAGACCCAGTACTTC; CDR3 protein: CASSPGQETQYF
V gene: TRBV5-4; J gene: TRBJ2-1; D gene: TRBD2; clone size: NA; CDR3 DNA: TGTGCCAGCAGCTCCAAACTAGCGGGGGCACACAATGAGCAGTTCTTC; CDR3 protein: CASSSKLAGAHNEQFF
V gene: TRBV11-1; J gene: TRBJ1-2; D gene: NA; clone size: NA; CDR3 DNA: TGTGCCAGCAGCCAGAGCAACTATGGCTACACCTTC; CDR3 protein: CASSQSNYGYTF
V gene: TRBV7-8; J gene: TRBJ2-7; D gene: TRBD2; clone size: NA; CDR3 DNA: TGTGCCAGCAGCTTCGGGAGTAGCGGGGGGTCTAGCTCCTACGAGCAGTACTTC; CDR3 protein: CASSFGSSGGSSSYEQYF
V gene: TRBV5-6; J gene: TRBJ2-2; D gene: NA; clone size: NA; CDR3 DNA: TGTGCCAGCAGCCCCAGTCCACAAGGGTCCACCGGGGAGCTGTTTTTT; CDR3 protein: CASSPSPQGSTGELFF
V gene: TRBV6-1; J gene: TRBJ2-7; D gene: NA; clone size: many; CDR3 DNA: TGTGCCAGCAGTGAAGGGGGCTTCAGGGGCGAGCAGTACTTC; CDR3 protein: CASSEGGFRGEQYF
V gene: TRBV6-6; J gene: TRBJ1-5; D gene: TRBD1; clone size: NA; CDR3 DNA: TGTGCCACCGGACAGGGGAATTACAATCAGCCCCAGCATTTT; CDR3 protein: CATGQGNYNQPQHF
V gene: TRBV21-1; J gene: TRBJ2-7; D gene: NA; clone size: NA; CDR3 DNA: TGTGCCAGCAGCACGGTCCGGGGTTTGGGACACGAGCAGTACTTC; CDR3 protein: CASSTVRGLGHEQYF
V gene: TRBV6-6; J gene: TRBJ1-6; D gene: NA; clone size: NA; CDR3 DNA: TGTGCCAGCAGTTACTCGAGGACGGACGGGAATTCACCCCTCCACTTT; CDR3 protein: CASSYSRTDGNSPLHF
V gene: TRBV18; J gene: TRBJ1-5; D gene: NA; clone size: NA; CDR3 DNA: TGTGCCAGCTCACCACGGAGGGCTGAGCCCCAGCATTTT; CDR3 protein: CASSPRRAEPQHF
V gene: TRBV6-5; J gene: TRBJ2-1; D gene: NA; clone size: NA; CDR3 DNA: TGTGCCAGCAGTTACGGGGCCGCGAATGAGCAGTTCTTC; CDR3 protein: CASSYGAANEQFF
V gene: TRBV5-8; J gene: TRBJ1-1; D gene: NA; clone size: NA; CDR3 DNA: TGTGCCAGCAGCTTGGTTTCTGTGAACACTGAAGCTTTCTTT; CDR3 protein: CASSLVSVNTEAFF
V gene: TRBV30; J gene: TRBJ2-1; D gene: NA; clone size: NA; CDR3 DNA: TGTGCCTGGAGTTCGAGTTATGAGCAGTTCTTC; CDR3 protein: CAWSSSYEQFF
V gene: TRBV6-1; J gene: TRBJ2-3; D gene: NA; clone size: NA; CDR3 DNA: TGTGCCAGCAGTGAAGCGGGAGGGGGAGATACGCAGTATTTT; CDR3 protein: CASSEAGGGDTQYF
V gene: TRBV6-5; J gene: TRBJ2-1; D gene: TRBD2; clone size: NA; CDR3 DNA: TGTGCCAGCAGTAGACTAGCGCGACCGAGTGAGCAGTTCTTC; CDR3 protein: CASSRLARPSEQFF
V gene: TRBV7-8; J gene: TRBJ1-5; D gene: NA; clone size: NA; CDR3 DNA: TGTGCCAGCACACCTTCCCGGTATTCGAGAAGCAATCAGCCCCAGCATTTT; CDR3 protein: CASTPSRYSRSNQPQHF
V gene: TRBV18; J gene: TRBJ2-7; D gene: TRBD1; clone size: NA; CDR3 DNA: TGTGCCAGCTCTCCCGGGACAGACTCCTACGAGCAGTACTTC; CDR3 protein: CASSPGTDSYEQYF
V gene: TRBV10-3; J gene: TRBJ1-2; D gene: TRBD1; clone size: NA; CDR3 DNA: TGTGCCATCAGTGACGGGACAGGGGTCTACACCTTC; CDR3 protein: CAISDGTGVYTF